The clone carrying this T cell receptor beta chain has a handful of counts. What it binds is not known. Single viable CD3+CD4+CD8-CD45RO+ cells were sorted as the memory CD4+ T cells. CMV serostatus came from serum IgG against pp150, pp28, p38, p52. As processed by the authors: After removing out-of-frame reads, 2 million to 2.5 million distinct TCRbeta sequences remained. Clones were sequenced by immunoSEQ multiplex PCR, and TCRdb holds only the in-frame ones, with some missing. V and J calls and clone size are those listed in that table; D and trimming were worked out from the DNA. The sample has about 57,000 clones; around 79% are singletons. The sample originates from a study of memory CD4+ T cells and cytomegalovirus serostatus. Study findings and constraints: A US-trained random forest predicted CMV serostatus with median AUC around 0.93.

CDR1 GTSNPN and CDR2 SVGIG come from the germline V gene (reference sequence). The CDR3 covers 15 residues. V shed 3 bases, J shed 5 bases, and the junction held 12 bases outside the gene matches. The chain joins TRBV30 to TRBJ1-1, with 7 nucleotides matching TRBD1. The sample comprised memory CD4+ T cells from blood. The clonotype was recovered from an adult in good health and CMV-seronegative. CDR3 nucleotide sequence: TGTGCCTGGAGGCCCTCGCACAGGGGATGGACTGAAGCTTTCTTT. Amino acid sequence: CAWRPSHRGWTEAFF.